These 20 T cell receptor beta chains were sequenced from one sample in a study of T cell changes during pregnancy in multiple sclerosis. Only in-frame clones appear in the TCRdb table, and some are missing; sequencing was by immunoSEQ multiplex PCR. The sample has 65,000 to 85,000 clones, roughly 91% seen once; the top ten hold roughly 0.3%. Sequenced material: CD4+ T cells from peripheral blood mononuclear cells, taken after pregnancy. All receptors come from a female donor with multiple sclerosis, enrolled in a pregnancy study.

This chain connects TRBV9 to TRBJ1-2, with TRBD1 as a possible D gene (5 bases). V lost 0 bases and J 4 bases, leaving 10 bases between the germline ends. The CDR3 runs 14 residues. Germline V CDR1 and CDR2: SGDLS, YYNGEE. CDR3 loop: CASSVGAGIYGYTF. The CDR3 nucleotides read TGTGCCAGCAGCGTAGGAGCAGGGATCTATGGCTACACCTTC.

The V gene is TRBV28, the J gene TRBJ2-2, with D perhaps TRBD2 (5 bases). Germline lookup yields CDR1 MDHEN and CDR2 SYDVKM. V lost 3 bases and J 3 bases, leaving 17 bases between the germline ends. This CDR3 spans 17 amino acids. CDR3 in DNA: TGTGCCAGCAGTTTCCCCCGACGCGGGTTGGACACCGGGGAGCTGTTTTTT. Its protein is CASSFPRRGLDTGELFF.

The V call is TRBV18, the J call TRBJ1-1; a possible D gene is TRBD1 (5 bases). CDR3 length equals 14 residues. V shed 1 base and J shed 5 bases, with 11 bases lying between them. The germline V gene encodes CDR1 KGHSH and CDR2 LQKENI. The CDR3 is CASSPQGVGTEAFF. The CDR3 DNA follows: TGTGCCAGCTCACCACAAGGGGTAGGAACTGAAGCTTTCTTT.

The chain carries TRBV2 and TRBJ1-5; D uncertain. Germline V gene data show CDR1 as SNHLY and CDR2 as FYNNEI. The CDR3 extends over 15 amino acids. The V and J ends lost 7 bases and 1 base respectively, with 14 bases between them. CDR3 coding DNA: TGTGCCAGCAAGGTGGCAATCGGGAGCAATCAGCCCCAGCATTTT. It yields the protein CASKVAIGSNQPQHF.

The CDR3, as DNA: TGCGCCAGCAGCTTGTATAGGGGTTCAAACACCGGGGAGCTGTTTTTT. This encodes CASSLYRGSNTGELFF. The chain links TRBV5-1 to TRBJ2-2, with D possibly matching TRBD1 (5 bases). CDR1 SGHRS and CDR2 YFSETQ come from the germline V gene. Between the trimmed V and J ends, which lost 1 base and 2 bases, there was a span of 12 bases. The CDR3 totals 16 residues.

The rearrangement links TRBV2 to TRBJ1-1; D is unresolved. This CDR3 is 13 amino acids long. Germline lookup yields CDR1 SNHLY and CDR2 FYNNEI. The V end was cut by 4 bases, the J end by 2 bases, with 8 bases between. The CDR3 DNA sequence: TGTGCCAGCAGTGTAGAATTTAACACTGAAGCTTTCTTT. It yields the protein CASSVEFNTEAFF.

V and J are TRBV6-4 and TRBJ1-1, with 7 bases fitting TRBD1. CDR1 and CDR2 (germline): MRHNA, SNTAGT. CDR3 length: 13 residues. J lost 5 bases, V lost 8 bases, and 8 bases had no gene match. The CDR3 loop is CASARQGGTEAFF. Here the CDR3 DNA reads TGTGCCAGCGCCCGACAGGGAGGTACTGAAGCTTTCTTT.

This chain connects TRBV7-9 to TRBJ2-1; possible D gene TRBD2, 5 bases. This CDR3 is 14 amino acids long. The V end was cut by 4 bases, the J end by 2 bases, with 9 bases between. The germline V gene encodes CDR1 SEHNR and CDR2 FQNEAQ (reference sequence). This CDR3 is CASSWLGAYNEQFF. DNA of the CDR3: TGTGCCAGCAGCTGGCTCGGGGCCTACAATGAGCAGTTCTTC.

The V gene is TRBV5-1, the J gene TRBJ1-1; 7 bases fit TRBD1. After removal of 0 bases from V and 0 bases from J, the junction contained 8 bases not matched to a gene. Germline V gene data show CDR1 as SGHRS and CDR2 as YFSETQ. CDR3 size: 17 residues. CDR3 protein: CASSLGGGGGLNTEAFF. As DNA, the CDR3 is TGCGCCAGCAGCTTGGGAGGAGGGGGCGGTTTGAACACTGAAGCTTTCTTT.

The chain links TRBV5-1 to TRBJ2-3; 7 bases fit TRBD2. Trimming took 0 bases from V and 6 from J; bases not matched to a gene: 10. Germline CDR1 is SGHRS and CDR2 is YFSETQ. The CDR3 is made up of 16 amino acids. The CDR3 DNA sequence: TGCGCCAGCAGCTTGGGAGGGGCGGGAGTATTGGATACGCAGTATTTT. It is translated as CASSLGGAGVLDTQYF. The whole variable domain, filled in from reference TRBV5-1 and TRBJ2-3, reads KAGVTQTPRYLIKTRGQQVTLSCSPISGHRSVSWYQQTPGQGLQFLFEYFSETQRNKGNFPGRFSGRQFSNSRSEMNVSTLELGDSALYLCASSLGGAGVLDTQYFGPGTRLTVL.

This chain connects TRBV11-2 to TRBJ1-1; 7 bases map to TRBD1. This CDR3 region has 14 residues. Looked up from germline, CDR1 is SGHAT and CDR2 is FQNNGV. Germline trimming cut 5 bases from V and 1 base from J; bases unmatched to any gene: 4. CDR3 amino acids: CASSRGQPNTEAFF. In DNA, the CDR3 is TGTGCCAGCAGCCGGGGACAGCCGAACACTGAAGCTTTCTTT.

J is TRBJ2-7 and V is TRBV9, with 11 bases identical to TRBD2. The CDR3 totals 14 residues. CDR1 and CDR2 (germline): SGDLS, YYNGEE. Trimming removed 0 bases from V and 6 bases from J; junction bases left unmatched: 2. The CDR3 loop is CASSVAGTSGEQYF. CDR3 DNA sequence: TGTGCCAGCAGCGTAGCTGGGACTAGCGGCGAGCAGTACTTC.

This chain links TRBV6-6 with TRBJ2-3; TRBD1 might be the D (5 bases). V gave up 6 bases and J gave up 6 bases, with 13 bases separating them. The CDR3 contains 13 residues. The V gene's germline CDR1 is MNHNY and CDR2 SVGAGI (reference sequence). Here the CDR3 DNA reads TGTGCCAGCAGGAAAGGGGAATCCGATACGCAGTATTTT. Encoded protein: CASRKGESDTQYF.

This chain links TRBV28 with TRBJ2-1; TRBD1 agrees at 8 bases. The germline gives CDR1 MDHEN, CDR2 SYDVKM. This CDR3 region has 16 residues. Trimming at V came to 10 bases and at J to 5 bases, leaving 16 bases not matched to a gene. The CDR3 is CATVPPWTGKDNEQFF. DNA for the CDR3: TGTGCCACCGTCCCTCCCTGGACAGGGAAGGACAATGAGCAGTTCTTC.

This clone has a single count. CDR3 in DNA: TGTGCCAGCAGTACCAGGGCAGATATGAACACTGAAGCTTTCTTT. This codes for CASSTRADMNTEAFF. The rearrangement uses TRBV9 and TRBJ1-1, with D possibly being TRBD1 (5 bases). V lost 5 bases and J lost 0, with 14 bases in between. CDR3 length: 15 amino acids. Germline loops: CDR1 SGDLS, CDR2 YYNGEE.

The chain recombines TRBV25-1 with TRBJ1-5, with 7 bases aligning to TRBD1. Germline loops: CDR1 MGHDK, CDR2 SYGVNS. The CDR3 consists of 15 residues. V lost 5 bases and J lost 0; bases outside the gene matches: 4. CDR3 amino acids: CASSLTGSSNQPQHF. In DNA form, the CDR3 reads TGTGCCAGCAGTCTGACAGGGAGTAGCAATCAGCCCCAGCATTTT.

The V call is TRBV18, the J call TRBJ2-1; TRBD2 matches at 13 bases. This CDR3 has 16 amino acids. V dropped 5 bases and J dropped 8; count of bases not matched to a gene: 9. Germline V gene lookup returns CDR1 KGHSH and CDR2 LQKENI. The CDR3 DNA is TGTGCCAGCTCATCACTAGCGGGAGGGTTAATCCATGAGCAGTTCTTC. The encoded protein is CASSSLAGGLIHEQFF.

The gene calls are TRBV19 and TRBJ1-5; D is ambiguous. The CDR3 consists of 14 residues. Looked up from germline, CDR1 is LNHDA and CDR2 is SQIVND (reference sequence). Trimming left V 3 bases short and J 5 bases short, with 11 bases between. The CDR3 reads CASSISWSDQPQHF. CDR3 coding DNA: TGTGCCAGTAGTATTAGCTGGAGCGATCAGCCCCAGCATTTT.

V usage is TRBV9 and J usage is TRBJ1-2; D is possibly TRBD1 (5 bases). The CDR3 is made up of 12 amino acids. With 6 bases removed from V and 4 bases from J, the gap between germline ends came to 10 bases. Germline values: CDR1 SGDLS, CDR2 YYNGEE. The CDR3 nucleotides are TGTGCCAGCAATAGCAGGGCCTATGGCTACACCTTC. It yields the protein CASNSRAYGYTF.

This rearrangement joins TRBV2 to TRBJ2-5; 8 bases agree with TRBD2. The J segment lost 1 base and the V segment lost 7 bases, leaving 8 bases of the junction unmatched. The CDR3 consists of 15 residues. CDR1 is SNHLY and CDR2 is FYNNEI in the germline V gene. CDR3 sequence (DNA): TGTGCCAGCACAGGAGCGGGGGCCATCCAAGAGACCCAGTACTTC. It is translated as CASTGAGAIQETQYF.